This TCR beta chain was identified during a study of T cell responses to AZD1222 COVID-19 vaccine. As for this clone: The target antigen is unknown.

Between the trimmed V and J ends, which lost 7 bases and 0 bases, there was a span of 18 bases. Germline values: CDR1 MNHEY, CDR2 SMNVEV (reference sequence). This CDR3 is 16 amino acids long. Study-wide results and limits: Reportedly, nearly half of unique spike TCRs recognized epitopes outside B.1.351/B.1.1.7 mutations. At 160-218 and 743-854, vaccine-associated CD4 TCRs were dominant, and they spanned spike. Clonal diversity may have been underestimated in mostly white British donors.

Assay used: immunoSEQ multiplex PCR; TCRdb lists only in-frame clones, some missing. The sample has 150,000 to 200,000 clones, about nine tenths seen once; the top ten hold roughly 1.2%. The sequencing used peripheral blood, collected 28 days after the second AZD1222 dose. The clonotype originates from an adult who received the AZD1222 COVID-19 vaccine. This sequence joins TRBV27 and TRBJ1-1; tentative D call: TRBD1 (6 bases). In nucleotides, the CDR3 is TGTGCCAGCATAGGGGGGCTGGGTACTATGAACACTGAAGCTTTCTTT. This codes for CASIGGLGTMNTEAFF.